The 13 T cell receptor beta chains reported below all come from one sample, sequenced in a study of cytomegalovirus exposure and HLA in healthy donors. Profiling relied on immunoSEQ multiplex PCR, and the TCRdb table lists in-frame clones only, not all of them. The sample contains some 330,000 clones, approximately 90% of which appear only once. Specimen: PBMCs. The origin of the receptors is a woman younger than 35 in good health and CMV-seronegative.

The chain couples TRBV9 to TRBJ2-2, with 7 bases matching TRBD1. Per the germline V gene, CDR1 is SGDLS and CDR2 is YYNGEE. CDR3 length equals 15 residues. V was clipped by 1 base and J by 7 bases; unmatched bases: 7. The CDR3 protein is CASSVQGDVGGELFF. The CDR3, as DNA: TGTGCCAGCAGCGTACAGGGGGACGTCGGCGGGGAGCTGTTTTTT.

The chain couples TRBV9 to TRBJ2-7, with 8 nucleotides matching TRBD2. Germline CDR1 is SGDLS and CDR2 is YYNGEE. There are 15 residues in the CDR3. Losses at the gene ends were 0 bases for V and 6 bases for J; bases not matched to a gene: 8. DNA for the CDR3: TGTGCCAGCAGCGTAGATAGCGGGAACGTCGGCGAGCAGTACTTC. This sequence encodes CASSVDSGNVGEQYF. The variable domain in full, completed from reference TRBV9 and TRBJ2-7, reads DSGVTQTPKHLITATGQRVTLRCSPRSGDLSVYWYQQSLDQGLQFLIQYYNGEERAKGNILERFSAQQFPDLHSELNLSSLELGDSALYFCASSVDSGNVGEQYFGPGTRLTVT.

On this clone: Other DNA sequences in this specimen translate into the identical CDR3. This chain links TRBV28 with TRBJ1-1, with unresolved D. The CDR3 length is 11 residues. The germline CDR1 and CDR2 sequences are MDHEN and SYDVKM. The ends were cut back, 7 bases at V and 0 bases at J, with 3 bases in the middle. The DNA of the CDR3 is TGTGCCAGCATCTTGAACACTGAAGCTTTCTTT. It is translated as CASILNTEAFF. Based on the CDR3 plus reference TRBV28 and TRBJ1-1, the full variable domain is DVKVTQSSRYLVKRTGEKVFLECVQDMDHENMFWYRQDPGLGLRLIYFSYDVKMKEKGDIPEGYSVSREKKERFSLILESASTNQTSMYLCASILNTEAFFGQGTRLTVV.

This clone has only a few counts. The DNA for the CDR3 is TGTGCCAGCAGCTTGACTAGCGGGACAGATACGCAGTATTTT. Translation: CASSLTSGTDTQYF. This chain links TRBV5-6 with TRBJ2-3; the match to TRBD2 covers 9 bases. The trim removed 1 base at V and 3 bases at J, leaving 0 bases unmatched. This CDR3 has 14 residues. Looked up from germline, CDR1 is SGHDT and CDR2 is YYEEEE.

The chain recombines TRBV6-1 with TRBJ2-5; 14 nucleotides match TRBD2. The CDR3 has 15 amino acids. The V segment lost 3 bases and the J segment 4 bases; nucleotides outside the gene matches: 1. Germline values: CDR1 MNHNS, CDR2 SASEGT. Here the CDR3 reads CASSDGLAGGETQYF. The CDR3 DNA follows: TGTGCCAGCAGTGACGGACTAGCGGGAGGAGAGACCCAGTACTTC.

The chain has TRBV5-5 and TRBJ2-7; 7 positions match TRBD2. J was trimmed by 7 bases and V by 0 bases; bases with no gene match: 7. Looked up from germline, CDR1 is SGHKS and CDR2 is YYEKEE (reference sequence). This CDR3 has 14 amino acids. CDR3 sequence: CASSLEGGRIEQYF. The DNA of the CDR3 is TGTGCCAGCAGCTTGGAGGGCGGGAGAATAGAGCAGTACTTC.

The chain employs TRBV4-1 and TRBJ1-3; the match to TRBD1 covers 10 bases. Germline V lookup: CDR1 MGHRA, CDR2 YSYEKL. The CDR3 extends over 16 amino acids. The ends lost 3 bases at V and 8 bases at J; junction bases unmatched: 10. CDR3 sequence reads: CASSHLLTGGKDTIYF. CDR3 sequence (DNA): TGCGCCAGCAGCCACCTCTTGACAGGGGGCAAGGACACCATATATTTT.

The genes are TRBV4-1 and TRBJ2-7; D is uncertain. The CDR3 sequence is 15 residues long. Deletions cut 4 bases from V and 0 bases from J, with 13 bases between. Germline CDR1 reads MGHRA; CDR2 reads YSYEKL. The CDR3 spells CASSRALLSSYEQYF. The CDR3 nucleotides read TGCGCCAGCAGCCGGGCACTTCTGTCCTCCTACGAGCAGTACTTC.

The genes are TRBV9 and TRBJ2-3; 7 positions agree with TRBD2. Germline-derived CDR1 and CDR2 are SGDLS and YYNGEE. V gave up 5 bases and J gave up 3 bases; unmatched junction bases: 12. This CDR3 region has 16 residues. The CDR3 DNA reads TGTGCCAGCAGTCCTACCGGGGGGAGTCGGACAGATACGCAGTATTTT. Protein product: CASSPTGGSRTDTQYF.

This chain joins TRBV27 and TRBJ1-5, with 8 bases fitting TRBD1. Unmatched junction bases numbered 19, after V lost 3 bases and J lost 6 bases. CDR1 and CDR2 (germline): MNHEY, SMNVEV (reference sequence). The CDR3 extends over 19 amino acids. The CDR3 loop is CASSFSPRGLRSGVQPQHF. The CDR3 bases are TGTGCCAGCAGTTTTTCCCCCAGGGGGCTTAGGTCTGGGGTTCAGCCCCAGCATTTT.

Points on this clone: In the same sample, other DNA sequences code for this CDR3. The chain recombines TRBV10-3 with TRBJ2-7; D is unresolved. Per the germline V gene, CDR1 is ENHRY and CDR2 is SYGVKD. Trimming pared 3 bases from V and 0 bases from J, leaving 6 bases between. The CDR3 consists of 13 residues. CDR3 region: CAISDAVSYEQYF. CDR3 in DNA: TGTGCCATCAGTGACGCAGTCTCCTACGAGCAGTACTTC.

The CDR3 DNA follows: TGTGCCAGCAGCTCGAGCGGCAATCAGCCCCAGCATTTT. Amino acids: CASSSSGNQPQHF. This rearrangement joins TRBV9 to TRBJ1-5, with D uncertain. V was pared by 4 bases and J by 2 bases, with 7 bases between. Germline assignment: CDR1 SGDLS and CDR2 YYNGEE. This CDR3 contains 13 residues.

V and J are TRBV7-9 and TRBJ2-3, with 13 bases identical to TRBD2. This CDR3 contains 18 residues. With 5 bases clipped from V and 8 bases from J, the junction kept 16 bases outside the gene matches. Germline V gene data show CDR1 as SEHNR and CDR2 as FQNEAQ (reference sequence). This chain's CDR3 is CASSIATGLAGESGTQYF. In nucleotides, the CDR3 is TGTGCCAGCAGCATCGCCACCGGACTAGCGGGAGAGAGTGGTACGCAGTATTTT.